This T cell receptor beta chain was sequenced during a study of beta chain features in type 1 diabetes. CDR1 and CDR2 (germline): SNHLY, FYNNEI. V was pared by 4 bases and J by 2 bases, with 4 bases of the junction left unmatched. The CDR3 sequence is 14 residues long. Reverse transcription of all isolated RNA meant that expressed TCRB transcripts were sequenced. Generated by immunoSEQ multiplex PCR, the TCRdb table keeps only in-frame clones and is missing some. The table lists hundreds of thousands of clones, roughly a sixth of them singletons, with roughly 0.025% in the top ten. A few counts support this clone. Its antigen remains unknown. Study-wide findings and caveats: Lower insertion and higher deletion counts appeared at VDJ junctions in type 1 diabetes patients. Patients and controls would be equally affected if PCR favored shorter templates.

Blood was collected once per donor into heparin, averaging around 120 mL. V and J are TRBV2 and TRBJ2-5, with TRBD1 identical over 7 bases. The sequenced sample was naive CD4+ T cells from blood. This clonotype was obtained from a woman younger than 35 in good health. CDR3: CASSVTGVQETQYF. The CDR3 DNA reads as TGTGCCAGCAGTGTTACAGGGGTTCAAGAGACCCAGTACTTC.